Listed below are T cell receptor beta chains from one sample, sequenced in a study of cytomegalovirus exposure and HLA in healthy donors. The table came from immunoSEQ multiplex PCR; TCRdb's copy has only in-frame clones and leaves some out. In the table there are over 200,000 clones, about nine tenths of which are singletons. Sequenced material: PBMCs. Receptors originate from a woman aged 25 to 39 in good health and CMV-seronegative. CDR3s include the opening cysteine and the closing phenylalanine or tryptophan. A D gene is named only where the DNA matches it firmly.

j_call d_call v_call cdr3_aa
TRBJ2-7 TRBD2 TRBV11-2 CASSRRGGRDLSYEQYF
TRBJ2-1 NA TRBV5-1 CASSLERREQFF
TRBJ2-1 NA TRBV28 CASTPGQGTSGYNEQFF
TRBJ2-7 TRBD2 TRBV7-8 CASSFSGNPYEQYF
TRBJ2-7 NA TRBV7-2 CASSLQATYEQYF
TRBJ2-3 NA TRBV5-1 CASSAGLLGTDTQYF
TRBJ2-1 TRBD2 TRBV5-1 CASSLASGAFSNEQFF
TRBJ1-1 NA TRBV5-1 CASSLYGTENTEAFF
TRBJ1-5 NA TRBV21-1 CASSKEKRDRGQLGPQHF
TRBJ2-7 NA TRBV7-3 CASSVGAWYEQYF
TRBJ1-5 NA TRBV6-1 CASSEAGRGRSNQPQHF
TRBJ2-7 TRBD2 TRBV2 CASSLGGPPNEQYF
TRBJ2-7 TRBD1 TRBV5-1 CASSFGTGTYKQYF
TRBJ2-1 NA TRBV7-2 CASSFGLQYNEQFF
TRBJ2-7 TRBD1 TRBV2 CASTRTGEGYEQYF
TRBJ2-3 NA TRBV27 CASSPGGLLQYF
TRBJ2-7 TRBD2 TRBV11-3 CASSFSGTRLYEQYF
TRBJ2-5 NA TRBV5-6 CASSLTGSQETQYF
TRBJ2-7 NA TRBV28 CASTSGPSYEQYF
TRBJ1-3 TRBD1 TRBV28 CASSQTGSANTIYF
TRBJ2-1 TRBD2 TRBV29-1 CSVDLAAYNEQFF
TRBJ1-4 NA TRBV15 CATSREGYDNEKLFF
TRBJ2-5 TRBD2 TRBV7-7 CASSLRTSGSQTQYF
TRBJ2-5 NA TRBV5-1 CASSFGGPGETQYF
TRBJ2-3 NA TRBV9 CASSPHGSWGLTDTQYF
TRBJ1-1 NA TRBV27 CASSPDRRLWNTEAFF
TRBJ2-7 NA TRBV11-1 CASSRTGEQYF
TRBJ1-5 NA TRBV6-1 CASSEINQPQHF
TRBJ2-5 TRBD1 TRBV29-1 CSARQGASETQYF
TRBJ1-5 TRBD1 TRBV7-9 CASSEQGNSNQPQHF
TRBJ2-3 NA TRBV4-3 CASSQGSADTQYF
TRBJ2-7 TRBD1 TRBV11-3 CASSSGQGTPYEQYF
TRBJ2-1 TRBD2 TRBV18 CASQKREVIYNEQFF
TRBJ1-1 NA TRBV5-8 CASSLSGLGTEAFF
TRBJ2-3 NA TRBV6-5 CASSDSNTQYF
TRBJ2-7 NA TRBV18 CASSPSTEGWAYEQYF
TRBJ2-2 NA TRBV4-3 CASSQSFSGELFF